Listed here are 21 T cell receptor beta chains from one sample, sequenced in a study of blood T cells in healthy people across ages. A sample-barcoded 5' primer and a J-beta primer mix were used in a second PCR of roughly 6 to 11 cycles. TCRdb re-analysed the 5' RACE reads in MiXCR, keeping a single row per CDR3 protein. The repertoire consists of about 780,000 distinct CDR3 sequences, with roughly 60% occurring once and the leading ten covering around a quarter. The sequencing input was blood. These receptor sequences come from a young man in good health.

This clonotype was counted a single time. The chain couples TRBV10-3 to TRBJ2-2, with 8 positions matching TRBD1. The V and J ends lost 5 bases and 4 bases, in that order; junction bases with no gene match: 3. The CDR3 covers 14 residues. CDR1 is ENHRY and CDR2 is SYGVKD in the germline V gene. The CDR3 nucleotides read TGTGCCATCAGTCGGACAGGGTCCACCGGGGAGCTGTTTTTT. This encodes CAISRTGSTGELFF.

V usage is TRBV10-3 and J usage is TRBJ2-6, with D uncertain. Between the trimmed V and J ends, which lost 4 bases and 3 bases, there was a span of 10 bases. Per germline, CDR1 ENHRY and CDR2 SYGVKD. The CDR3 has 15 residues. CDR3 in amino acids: CAISGDEYGANVLTF. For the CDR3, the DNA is TGTGCCATCAGTGGCGACGAGTATGGGGCCAACGTCCTGACTTTC.

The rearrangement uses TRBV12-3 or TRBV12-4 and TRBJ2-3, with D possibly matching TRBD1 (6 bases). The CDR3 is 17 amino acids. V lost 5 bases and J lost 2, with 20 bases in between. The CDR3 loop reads CASSPRGGAASTDTQYF. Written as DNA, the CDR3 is TGTGCCAGCAGTCCCCGAGGGGGAGCGGCTTCCACAGATACGCAGTATTTT.

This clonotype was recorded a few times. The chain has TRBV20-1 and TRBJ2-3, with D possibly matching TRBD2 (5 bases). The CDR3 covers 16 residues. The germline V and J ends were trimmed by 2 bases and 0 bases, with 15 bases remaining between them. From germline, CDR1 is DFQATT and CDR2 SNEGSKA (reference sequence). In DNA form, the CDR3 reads TGCAGTGCTAGAATCCCCTCGGGGTCTAGCACAGATACGCAGTATTTT. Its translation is CSARIPSGSSTDTQYF.

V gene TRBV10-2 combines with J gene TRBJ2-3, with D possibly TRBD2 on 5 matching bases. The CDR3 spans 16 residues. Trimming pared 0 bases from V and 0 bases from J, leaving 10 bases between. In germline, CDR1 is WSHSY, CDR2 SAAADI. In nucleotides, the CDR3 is TGCGCCAGCAGTGAGTCAGCCGGGGAGAGCACAGATACGCAGTATTTT. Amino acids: CASSESAGESTDTQYF.

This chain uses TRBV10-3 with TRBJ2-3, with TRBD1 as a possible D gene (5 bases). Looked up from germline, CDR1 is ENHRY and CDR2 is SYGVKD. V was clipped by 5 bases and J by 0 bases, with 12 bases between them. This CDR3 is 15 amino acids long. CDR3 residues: CAISSESGSTDTQYF. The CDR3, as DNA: TGTGCCATCAGTTCTGAGTCAGGGAGCACAGATACGCAGTATTTT.

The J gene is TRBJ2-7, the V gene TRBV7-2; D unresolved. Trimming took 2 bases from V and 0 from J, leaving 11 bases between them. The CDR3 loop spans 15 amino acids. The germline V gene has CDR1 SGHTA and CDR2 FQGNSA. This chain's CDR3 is CASSLRHHSSYEQYF. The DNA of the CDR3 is TGTGCCAGCAGCTTACGACACCATAGCTCCTACGAGCAGTACTTC.

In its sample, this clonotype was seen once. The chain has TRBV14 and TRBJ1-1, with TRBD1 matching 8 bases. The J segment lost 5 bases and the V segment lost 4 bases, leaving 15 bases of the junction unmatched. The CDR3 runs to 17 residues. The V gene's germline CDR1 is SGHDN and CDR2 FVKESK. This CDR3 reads CASSRKIPDRVGTEAFF. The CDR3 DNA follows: TGTGCCAGCAGCCGCAAGATTCCGGACAGGGTCGGGACTGAAGCTTTCTTT. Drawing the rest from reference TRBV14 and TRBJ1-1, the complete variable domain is EAGVTQFPSHSVIEKGQTVTLRCDPISGHDNLYWYRRVMGKEIKFLLHFVKESKQDESGMPNNRFLAERTGGTYSTLKVQPAELEDSGVYFCASSRKIPDRVGTEAFFGQGTRLTVV.

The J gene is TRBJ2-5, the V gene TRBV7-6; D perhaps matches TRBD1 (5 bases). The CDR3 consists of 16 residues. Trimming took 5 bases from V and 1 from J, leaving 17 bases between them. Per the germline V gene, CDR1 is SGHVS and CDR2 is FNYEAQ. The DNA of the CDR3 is TGTGCCAGCAGCAGCCCTCTCAGGGATCCCCAAGAGACCCAGTACTTC. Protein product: CASSSPLRDPQETQYF.

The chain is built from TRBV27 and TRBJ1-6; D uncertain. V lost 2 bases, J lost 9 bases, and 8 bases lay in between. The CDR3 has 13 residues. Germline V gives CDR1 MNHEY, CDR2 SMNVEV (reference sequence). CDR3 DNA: TGTGCCAGCAGTTTAACAACTCGTTCACCCCTCCACTTT. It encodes CASSLTTRSPLHF.

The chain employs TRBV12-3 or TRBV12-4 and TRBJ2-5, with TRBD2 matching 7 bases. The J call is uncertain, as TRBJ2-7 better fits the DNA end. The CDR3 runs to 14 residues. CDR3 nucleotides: TGTGCCAGCAGCGCCCTGGGGGGGTTGCACGAGCAGTACTTC. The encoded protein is CASSALGGLHEQYF.

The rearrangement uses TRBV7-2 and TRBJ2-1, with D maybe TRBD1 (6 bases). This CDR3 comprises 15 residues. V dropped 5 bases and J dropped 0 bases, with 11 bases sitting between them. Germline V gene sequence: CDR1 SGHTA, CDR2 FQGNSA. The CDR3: CASSPQQGSYNEQFF. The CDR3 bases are TGTGCCAGCAGCCCCCAACAGGGCTCCTACAATGAGCAGTTCTTC. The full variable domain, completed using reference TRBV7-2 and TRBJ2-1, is GAGVSQSPSNKVTEKGKDVELRCDPISGHTALYWYRQSLGQGLEFLIYFQGNSAPDKSGLPSDRFSAERTGGSVSTLTIQRTQQEDSAVYLCASSPQQGSYNEQFFGPGTRLTVL.

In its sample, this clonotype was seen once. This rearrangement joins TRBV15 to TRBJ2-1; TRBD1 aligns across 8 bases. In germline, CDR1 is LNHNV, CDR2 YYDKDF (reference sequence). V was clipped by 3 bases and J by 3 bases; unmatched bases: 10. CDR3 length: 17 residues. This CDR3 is CATSSDGQGKGYNEQFF. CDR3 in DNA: TGTGCCACCAGCAGTGACGGACAGGGCAAGGGCTACAATGAGCAGTTCTTC.

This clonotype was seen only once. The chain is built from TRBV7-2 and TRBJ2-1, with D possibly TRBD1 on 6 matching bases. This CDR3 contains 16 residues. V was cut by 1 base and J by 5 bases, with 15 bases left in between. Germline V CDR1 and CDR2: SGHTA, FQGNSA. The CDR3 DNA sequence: TGTGCCAGCAGCTTAGTGGACAGAGTACCCAACAATGAGCAGTTCTTC. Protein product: CASSLVDRVPNNEQFF.

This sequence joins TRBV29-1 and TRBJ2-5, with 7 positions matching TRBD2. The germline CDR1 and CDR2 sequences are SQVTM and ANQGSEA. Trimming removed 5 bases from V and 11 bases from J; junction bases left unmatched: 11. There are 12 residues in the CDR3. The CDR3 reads CSVMAGVQEQYF. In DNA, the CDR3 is TGCAGCGTTATGGCGGGAGTTCAGGAGCAGTACTTC.

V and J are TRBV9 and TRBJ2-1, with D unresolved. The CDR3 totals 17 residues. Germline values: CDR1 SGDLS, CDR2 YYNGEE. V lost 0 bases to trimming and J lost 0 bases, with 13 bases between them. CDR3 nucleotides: TGTGCCAGCAGCGTAGAGAACACGATAAGCTCCTACAATGAGCAGTTCTTC. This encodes CASSVENTISSYNEQFF.

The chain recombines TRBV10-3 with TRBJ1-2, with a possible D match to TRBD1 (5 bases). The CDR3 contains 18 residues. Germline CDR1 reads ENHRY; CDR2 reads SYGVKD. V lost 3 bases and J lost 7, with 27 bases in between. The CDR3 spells CAISDSREWNTGPSGYTF. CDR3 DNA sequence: TGTGCCATCAGTGACTCCCGGGAGTGGAACACGGGGCCATCTGGCTACACCTTC.

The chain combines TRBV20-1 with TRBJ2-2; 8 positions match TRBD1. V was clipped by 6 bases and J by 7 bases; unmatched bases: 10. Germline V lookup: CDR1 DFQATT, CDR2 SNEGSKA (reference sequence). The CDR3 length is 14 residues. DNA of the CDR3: TGCAGTGCCCTAGGACAGGGTGGTATCGGGGAGCTGTTTTTT. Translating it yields CSALGQGGIGELFF.

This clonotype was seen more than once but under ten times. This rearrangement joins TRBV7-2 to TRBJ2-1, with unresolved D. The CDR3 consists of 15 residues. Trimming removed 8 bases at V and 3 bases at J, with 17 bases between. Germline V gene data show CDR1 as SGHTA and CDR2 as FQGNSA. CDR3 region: CASVSLSLLYNEQFF. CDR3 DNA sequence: TGTGCCAGCGTTAGTCTGAGCCTGCTCTACAATGAGCAGTTCTTC.

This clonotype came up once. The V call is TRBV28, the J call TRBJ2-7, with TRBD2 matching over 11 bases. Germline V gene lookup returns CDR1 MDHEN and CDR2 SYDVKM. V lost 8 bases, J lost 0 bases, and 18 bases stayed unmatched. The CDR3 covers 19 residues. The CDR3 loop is CASFSPGLAEGINSYEQYF. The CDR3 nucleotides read TGTGCCAGCTTCAGTCCGGGACTAGCGGAGGGAATCAACTCCTACGAGCAGTACTTC.

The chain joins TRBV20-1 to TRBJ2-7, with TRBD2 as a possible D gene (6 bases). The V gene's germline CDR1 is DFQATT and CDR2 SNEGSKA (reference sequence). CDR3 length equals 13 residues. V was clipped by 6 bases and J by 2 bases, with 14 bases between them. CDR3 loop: CSARRDRPYEQYF. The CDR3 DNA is TGCAGTGCCAGGCGGGACCGACCCTACGAGCAGTACTTC.